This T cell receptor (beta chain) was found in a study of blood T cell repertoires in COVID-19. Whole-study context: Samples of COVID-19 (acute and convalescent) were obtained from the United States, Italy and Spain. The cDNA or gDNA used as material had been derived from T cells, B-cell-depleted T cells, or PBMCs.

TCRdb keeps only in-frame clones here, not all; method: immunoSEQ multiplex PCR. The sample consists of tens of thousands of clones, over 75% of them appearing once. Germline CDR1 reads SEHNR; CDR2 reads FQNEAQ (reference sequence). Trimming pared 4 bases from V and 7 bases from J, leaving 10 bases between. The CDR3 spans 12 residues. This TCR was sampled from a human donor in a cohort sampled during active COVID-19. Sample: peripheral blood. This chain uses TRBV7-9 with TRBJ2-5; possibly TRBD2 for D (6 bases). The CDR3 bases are TGTGCCAGCAGCTCGAACGGGGGGACCCAGTACTTC. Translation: CASSSNGGTQYF.